These T cell receptor beta chains were read from a single sample in a study of cytomegalovirus exposure and HLA in healthy donors. Assay used: immunoSEQ multiplex PCR; TCRdb lists only in-frame clones, some missing. The clone table shows around 80,000 clones, with the ten largest holding under 6.5%. The sample comprised PBMCs. These receptors originate from a man in his forties in good health and CMV-seronegative. CDR3s leave out the opening cysteine and the closing phenylalanine or tryptophan. Fields, in order: J gene, V gene, CDR3 protein.

j_call: TRBJ1-4; v_call: TRBV18; cdr3_aa: ASSRSAGEEKLF
j_call: TRBJ2-2; v_call: TRBV5-1; cdr3_aa: ASSDQRHGGTGELF
j_call: TRBJ2-1; v_call: TRBV15; cdr3_aa: ATSITGEQF
j_call: TRBJ1-5; v_call: TRBV7-6; cdr3_aa: ASSLGGGSDQPQH
j_call: .; v_call: TRBV6-4; cdr3_aa: ASSVRQGTGEQY
j_call: TRBJ1-1; v_call: TRBV6-5; cdr3_aa: ASSFAGGGTEAF
j_call: TRBJ2-3; v_call: TRBV29-1; cdr3_aa: SVNSGFTDTQY
j_call: TRBJ2-5; v_call: TRBV11-3; cdr3_aa: ASSLFPRGEQY
j_call: TRBJ2-2; v_call: TRBV10-2; cdr3_aa: AIGKPTNTGELF
j_call: TRBJ1-6; v_call: TRBV4-3; cdr3_aa: ASGSSSYNSPLH
j_call: TRBJ2-1; v_call: TRBV5-1; cdr3_aa: ASSPDGLKGYNEQF
j_call: TRBJ1-1; v_call: TRBV5-1; cdr3_aa: ASSRGGGTGMASTEAF
j_call: TRBJ1-2; v_call: TRBV10-3; cdr3_aa: AIRWDSRARNGYT
j_call: TRBJ1-2; v_call: TRBV30; cdr3_aa: AWYGSLYGYT
j_call: TRBJ1-5; v_call: TRBV6-5; cdr3_aa: ASSLGQGNQPQH
j_call: TRBJ1-2; v_call: TRBV28; cdr3_aa: ASNEGGQNYGYT
j_call: TRBJ1-2; v_call: TRBV28; cdr3_aa: ASRRTVGLGHT
j_call: TRBJ1-6; v_call: TRBV2; cdr3_aa: ASSSGTGRIFLDSPLH
j_call: TRBJ1-2; v_call: TRBV29-1; cdr3_aa: SVDEIDRPKDGYT
j_call: TRBJ2-3; v_call: TRBV6-1; cdr3_aa: ATLPGGDTDTQY
j_call: TRBJ2-7; v_call: TRBV7-2; cdr3_aa: ASSLDLAGLIEQY
j_call: TRBJ1-4; v_call: TRBV5-6; cdr3_aa: ASSLPQGNNEKLF
j_call: TRBJ2-5; v_call: TRBV29-1; cdr3_aa: SVLAAGGRETQY
j_call: TRBJ1-1; v_call: TRBV13; cdr3_aa: ASSLDRGYTEAF
j_call: TRBJ2-2; v_call: TRBV11-1; cdr3_aa: ASSLGPAGGTGELF
j_call: TRBJ1-1; v_call: TRBV30; cdr3_aa: AWSAQQGQGRAF
j_call: TRBJ2-3; v_call: TRBV19; cdr3_aa: ASSTAGQLTDTQY
j_call: TRBJ1-2; v_call: TRBV19; cdr3_aa: ASSILDRGVGYT
j_call: TRBJ2-1; v_call: TRBV5-6; cdr3_aa: ASSLAGTSGSYNEQF
j_call: TRBJ2-7; v_call: TRBV28; cdr3_aa: ASTWDRGVPGDEQY
j_call: TRBJ2-2; v_call: TRBV27; cdr3_aa: ASSFDGGIGGGFAGELF
j_call: TRBJ2-7; v_call: TRBV7-2; cdr3_aa: ASSPVGGYEQY
j_call: TRBJ1-1; v_call: TRBV5-8; cdr3_aa: ASGTYMNTEAF
j_call: TRBJ2-2; v_call: TRBV25-1; cdr3_aa: ASSDRGFANTGELF
j_call: TRBJ2-3; v_call: TRBV10-1; cdr3_aa: ASSGNRALPQY
j_call: TRBJ2-7; v_call: TRBV7-2; cdr3_aa: ASSFLQAYEQY
j_call: TRBJ2-7; v_call: TRBV27; cdr3_aa: ASSIRTSGAYEQY
j_call: TRBJ2-6; v_call: TRBV19; cdr3_aa: ASSRKTTAHSLSGANVLT
j_call: TRBJ2-3; v_call: TRBV9; cdr3_aa: ASTPADTQY
j_call: TRBJ2-7; v_call: TRBV30; cdr3_aa: AWDTGGRYEQY
j_call: TRBJ1-5; v_call: TRBV19; cdr3_aa: ASSVGQDNQPQH
j_call: TRBJ2-1; v_call: TRBV5-1; cdr3_aa: ASSLTGVGDEQF
j_call: TRBJ1-1; v_call: TRBV5-1; cdr3_aa: ASSAVVGTGVYSEAF
j_call: TRBJ2-1; v_call: TRBV11-2; cdr3_aa: ASSSQPSFYNERF
j_call: TRBJ1-2; v_call: TRBV28; cdr3_aa: ASTTGGRDYGYT
j_call: TRBJ1-2; v_call: TRBV27; cdr3_aa: ASSSGGNYGYT
j_call: TRBJ2-3; v_call: TRBV11-3; cdr3_aa: ASSLGGGTADTQY
j_call: TRBJ2-3; v_call: TRBV6-1; cdr3_aa: ASSERPGQTDTQY
j_call: TRBJ2-5; v_call: TRBV11-3; cdr3_aa: ASSPGLAGVGQETQY